This T cell receptor beta chain was sequenced for a study of graft-versus-host responses after intestinal transplantation. Overall study context: Every recipient had anti-thymocyte globulin induction and around 3 years of tacrolimus plus steroids.

The sample holds a few counts of this clone. Germline loops: CDR1 LNHDA, CDR2 SQIVND (reference sequence). This CDR3 is 14 amino acids long. The ends were cut back, 3 bases at V and 0 bases at J, with 8 bases in the middle. Clones were read by immunoSEQ multiplex PCR, and TCRdb kept only the in-frame ones, dropping some. This sample has roughly 29,000 clones, with 93% found just once. The V gene is TRBV19, the J gene TRBJ1-1, with D unclear. The sequence came from a human patient who received an intestinal transplant, so some T cells may come from the graft donor. The specimen was PBMCs, collected approximately 66 days after intestinal transplant. The CDR3 sequence: CASSMGVMNTEAFF. The CDR3 DNA is TGTGCCAGTAGTATGGGAGTTATGAACACTGAAGCTTTCTTT.